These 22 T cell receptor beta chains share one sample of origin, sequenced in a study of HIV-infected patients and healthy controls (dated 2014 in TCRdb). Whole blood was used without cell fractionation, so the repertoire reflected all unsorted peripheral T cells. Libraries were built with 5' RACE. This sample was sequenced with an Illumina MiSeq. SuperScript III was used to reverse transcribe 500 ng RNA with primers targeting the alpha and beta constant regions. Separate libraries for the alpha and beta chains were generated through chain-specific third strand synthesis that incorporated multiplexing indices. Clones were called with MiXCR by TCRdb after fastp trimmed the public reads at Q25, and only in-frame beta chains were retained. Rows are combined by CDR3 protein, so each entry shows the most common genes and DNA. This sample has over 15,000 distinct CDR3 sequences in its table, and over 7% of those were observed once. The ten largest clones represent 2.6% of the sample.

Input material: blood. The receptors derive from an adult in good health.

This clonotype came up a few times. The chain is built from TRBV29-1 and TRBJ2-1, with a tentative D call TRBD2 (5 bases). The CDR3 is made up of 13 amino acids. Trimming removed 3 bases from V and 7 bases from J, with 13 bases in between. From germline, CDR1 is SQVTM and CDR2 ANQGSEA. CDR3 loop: CSVDSDLGNEQFF. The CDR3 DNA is TGCAGCGTTGATTCGGACTTGGGGAATGAGCAGTTCTTC.

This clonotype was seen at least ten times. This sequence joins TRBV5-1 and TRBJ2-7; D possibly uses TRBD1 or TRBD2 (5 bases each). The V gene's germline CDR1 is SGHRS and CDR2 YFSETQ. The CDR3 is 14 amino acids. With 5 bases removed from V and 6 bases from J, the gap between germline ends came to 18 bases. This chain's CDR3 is CASSSDTGSSEQYF. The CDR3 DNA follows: TGCGCCAGCAGTTCGGACACGGGGAGTAGCGAGCAGTACTTC.

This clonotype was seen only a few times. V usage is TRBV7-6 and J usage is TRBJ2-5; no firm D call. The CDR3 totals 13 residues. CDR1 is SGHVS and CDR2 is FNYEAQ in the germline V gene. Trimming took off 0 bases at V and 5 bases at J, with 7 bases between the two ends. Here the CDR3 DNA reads TGTGCCAGCAGCTTAGCGGCTGCGGAGACCCAGTACTTC. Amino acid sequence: CASSLAAAETQYF.

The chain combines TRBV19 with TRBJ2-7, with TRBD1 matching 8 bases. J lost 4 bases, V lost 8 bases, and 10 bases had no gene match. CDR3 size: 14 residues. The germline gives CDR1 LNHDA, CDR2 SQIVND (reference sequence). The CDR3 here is CASATGVSRYEQYF. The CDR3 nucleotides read TGTGCCAGTGCGACAGGGGTAAGTCGGTACGAGCAGTACTTC.

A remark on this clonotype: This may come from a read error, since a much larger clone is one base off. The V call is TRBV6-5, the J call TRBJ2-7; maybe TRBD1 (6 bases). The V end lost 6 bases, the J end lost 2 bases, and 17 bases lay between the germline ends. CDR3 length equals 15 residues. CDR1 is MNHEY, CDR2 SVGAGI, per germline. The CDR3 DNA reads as TGTGCCAGCAGCCGCGACAGGCCTCCTCCCTACGAGCAGTACTTC. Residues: CASSRDRPPPYEQYF.

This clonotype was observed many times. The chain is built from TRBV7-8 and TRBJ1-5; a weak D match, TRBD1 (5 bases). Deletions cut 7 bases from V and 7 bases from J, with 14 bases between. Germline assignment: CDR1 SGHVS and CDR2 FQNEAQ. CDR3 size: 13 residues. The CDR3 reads CASKKGSEQPQHF. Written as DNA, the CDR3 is TGTGCCAGCAAAAAGGGGTCAGAACAGCCCCAGCATTTT.

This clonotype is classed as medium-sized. As DNA, the CDR3 is TGTGCCAGCAGCTCCATGGACTATGGCTACACCTTC. As protein: CASSSMDYGYTF. V usage is TRBV28 and J usage is TRBJ1-2; no firm D call. The CDR3 extends over 12 amino acids. Germline values: CDR1 MDHEN, CDR2 SYDVKM. Trimming pared 6 bases from V and 3 bases from J, leaving 8 bases between.

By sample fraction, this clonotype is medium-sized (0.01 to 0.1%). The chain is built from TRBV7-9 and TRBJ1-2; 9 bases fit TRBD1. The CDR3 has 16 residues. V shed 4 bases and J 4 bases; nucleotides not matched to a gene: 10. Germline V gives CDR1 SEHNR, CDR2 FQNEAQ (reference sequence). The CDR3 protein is CASSSTDRGIIYGYTF. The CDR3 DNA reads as TGTGCCAGCAGCTCTACTGACAGGGGGATCATCTATGGCTACACCTTC.

Written as DNA, the CDR3 is TGTGCCAGCAGCCAGGGGACTGCGTCCTTCTACGAGCAGTACTTC. Amino acid sequence: CASSQGTASFYEQYF. The rearrangement joins TRBV5-4 to TRBJ2-7; either TRBD1 or TRBD2 may fit D (6 bases each). The CDR3 totals 15 residues. Germline V gene data show CDR1 as SGHNT and CDR2 as YYREEE (reference sequence). V dropped 4 bases and J dropped 3 bases, with 17 bases sitting between them. The full variable domain, its missing parts supplied by reference TRBV5-4 and TRBJ2-7, is ETGVTQSPTHLIKTRGQQVTLRCSSQSGHNTVSWYQQALGQGPQFIFQYYREEENGRGNFPPRFSGLQFPNYSSELNVNALELDDSALYLCASSQGTASFYEQYFGPGTRLTVT.

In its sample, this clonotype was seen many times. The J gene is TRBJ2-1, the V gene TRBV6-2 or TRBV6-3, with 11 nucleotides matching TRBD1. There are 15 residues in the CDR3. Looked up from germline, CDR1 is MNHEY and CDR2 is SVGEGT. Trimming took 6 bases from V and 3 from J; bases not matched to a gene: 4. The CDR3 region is CASSSGTGGYNEQFF. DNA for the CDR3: TGTGCCAGCAGCTCCGGGACAGGGGGCTACAATGAGCAGTTCTTC.

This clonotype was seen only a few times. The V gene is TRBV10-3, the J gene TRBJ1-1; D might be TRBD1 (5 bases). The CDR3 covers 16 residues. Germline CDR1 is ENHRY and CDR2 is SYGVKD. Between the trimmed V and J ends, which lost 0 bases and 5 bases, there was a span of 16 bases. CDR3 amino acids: CAISESPDTKGTEAFF. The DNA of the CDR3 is TGTGCCATCAGTGAGTCGCCGGACACTAAGGGTACTGAAGCTTTCTTT.

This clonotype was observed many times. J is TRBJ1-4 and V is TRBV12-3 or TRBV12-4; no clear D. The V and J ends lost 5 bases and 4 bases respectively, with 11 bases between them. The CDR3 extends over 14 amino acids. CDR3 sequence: CASSLRMGNEKLFF. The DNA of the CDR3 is TGTGCCAGCAGTCTACGGATGGGTAATGAAAAACTGTTTTTT.

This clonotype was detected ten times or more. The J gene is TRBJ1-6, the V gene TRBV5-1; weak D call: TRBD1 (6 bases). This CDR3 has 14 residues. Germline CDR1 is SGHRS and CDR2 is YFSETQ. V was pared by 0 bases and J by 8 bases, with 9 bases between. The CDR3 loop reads CASSLDSGDSPLHF. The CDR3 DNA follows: TGCGCCAGCAGCTTGGATTCAGGGGATTCACCCCTCCACTTT.

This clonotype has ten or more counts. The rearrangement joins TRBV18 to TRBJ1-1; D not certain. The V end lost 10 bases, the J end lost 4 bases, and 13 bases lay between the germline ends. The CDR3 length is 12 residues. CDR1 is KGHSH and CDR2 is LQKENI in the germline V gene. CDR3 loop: CATSGRITEAFF. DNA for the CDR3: TGTGCCACCTCTGGCCGGATCACTGAAGCTTTCTTT.

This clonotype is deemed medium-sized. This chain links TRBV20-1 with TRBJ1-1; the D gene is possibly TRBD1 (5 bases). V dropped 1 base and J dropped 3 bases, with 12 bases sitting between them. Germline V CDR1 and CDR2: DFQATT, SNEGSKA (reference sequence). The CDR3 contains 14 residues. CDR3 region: CSARGGTADTEAFF. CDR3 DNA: TGCAGTGCTAGAGGCGGGACTGCGGACACTGAAGCTTTCTTT.

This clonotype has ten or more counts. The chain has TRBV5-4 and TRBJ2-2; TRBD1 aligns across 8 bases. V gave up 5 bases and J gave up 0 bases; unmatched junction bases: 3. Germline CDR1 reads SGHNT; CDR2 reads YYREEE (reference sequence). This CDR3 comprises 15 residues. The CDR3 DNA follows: TGTGCCAGCAGACGACAGGGGACGAACACCGGGGAGCTGTTTTTT. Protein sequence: CASRRQGTNTGELFF.

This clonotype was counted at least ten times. The CDR3 sequence: CASSLSGALNQPQHF. In DNA form, the CDR3 reads TGTGCCAGCAGCTTATCAGGGGCTCTAAATCAGCCCCAGCATTTT. The rearrangement links TRBV7-2 to TRBJ1-5, with a weak D call TRBD1 (6 bases). CDR1 and CDR2 (germline): SGHTA, FQGNSA. V shed 2 bases and J shed 4 bases, with 12 bases lying between them. CDR3 length: 15 amino acids.

CDR3 sequence reads: CASSFWAGKNTEAFF. Here the CDR3 DNA reads TGTGCCAGCAGTTTTTGGGCGGGAAAGAACACTGAAGCTTTCTTT. This chain connects TRBV12-3 or TRBV12-4 to TRBJ1-1; the D is unclear. CDR3 length: 15 amino acids. The germline V and J ends were trimmed by 3 bases and 1 base, with 12 bases remaining between them.

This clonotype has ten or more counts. The CDR3 is CASSDNTGELFF. The CDR3, as DNA: TGTGCCAGCAGTGACAACACCGGGGAGCTGTTTTTT. The chain couples TRBV6-4 to TRBJ2-2; D is undetermined. Germline CDR1 reads MRHNA; CDR2 reads SNTAGT. V was clipped by 2 bases and J by 2 bases, with 0 bases between them. This CDR3 is 12 amino acids long.

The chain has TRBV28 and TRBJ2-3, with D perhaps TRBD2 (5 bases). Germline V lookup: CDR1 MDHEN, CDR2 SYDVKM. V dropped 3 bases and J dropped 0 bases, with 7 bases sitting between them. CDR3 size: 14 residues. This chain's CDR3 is CASSFRGSTDTQYF. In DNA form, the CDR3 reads TGTGCCAGCAGTTTCCGGGGAAGCACAGATACGCAGTATTTT.

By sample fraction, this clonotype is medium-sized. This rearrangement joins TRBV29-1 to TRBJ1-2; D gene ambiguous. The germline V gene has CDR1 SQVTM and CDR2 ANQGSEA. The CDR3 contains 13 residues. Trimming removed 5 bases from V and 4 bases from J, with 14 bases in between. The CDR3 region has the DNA TGCAGCGTTCCACTTGGATCCATCTATGGCTACACCTTC. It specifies CSVPLGSIYGYTF. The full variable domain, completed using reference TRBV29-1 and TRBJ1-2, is SAVISQKPSRDICQRGTSLTIQCQVDSQVTMMFWYRQQPGQSLTLIATANQGSEATYESGFVIDKFPISRPNLTFSTLTVSNMSPEDSSIYLCSVPLGSIYGYTFGSGTRLTVV.

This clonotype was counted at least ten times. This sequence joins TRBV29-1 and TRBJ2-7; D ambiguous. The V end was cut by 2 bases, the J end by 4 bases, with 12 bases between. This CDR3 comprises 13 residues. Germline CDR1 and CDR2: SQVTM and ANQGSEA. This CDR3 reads CSVEPGDRYEQYF. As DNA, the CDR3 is TGCAGCGTTGAACCCGGCGATCGTTACGAGCAGTACTTC.